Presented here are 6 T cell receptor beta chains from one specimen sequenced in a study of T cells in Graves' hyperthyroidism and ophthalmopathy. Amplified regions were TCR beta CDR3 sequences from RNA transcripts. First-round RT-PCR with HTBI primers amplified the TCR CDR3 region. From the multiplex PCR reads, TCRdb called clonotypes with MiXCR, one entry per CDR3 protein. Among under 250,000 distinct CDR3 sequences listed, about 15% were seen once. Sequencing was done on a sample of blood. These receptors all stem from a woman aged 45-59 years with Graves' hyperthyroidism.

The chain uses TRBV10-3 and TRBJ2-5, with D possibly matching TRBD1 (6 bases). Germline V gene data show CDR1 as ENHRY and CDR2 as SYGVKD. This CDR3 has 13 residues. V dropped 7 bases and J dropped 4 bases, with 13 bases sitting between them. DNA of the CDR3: TGTGCCATCAAAGAATCGACAGGAGAGACCCAGTACTTC. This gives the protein CAIKESTGETQYF.

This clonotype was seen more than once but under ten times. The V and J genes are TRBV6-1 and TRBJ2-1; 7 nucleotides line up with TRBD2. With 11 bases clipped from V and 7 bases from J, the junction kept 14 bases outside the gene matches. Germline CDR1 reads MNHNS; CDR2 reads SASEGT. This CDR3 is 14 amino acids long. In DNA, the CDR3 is TGTGCCGGAGGCGGGGGACTCGGGTGGAATGAGCAGTTCTTC. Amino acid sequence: CAGGGGLGWNEQFF.

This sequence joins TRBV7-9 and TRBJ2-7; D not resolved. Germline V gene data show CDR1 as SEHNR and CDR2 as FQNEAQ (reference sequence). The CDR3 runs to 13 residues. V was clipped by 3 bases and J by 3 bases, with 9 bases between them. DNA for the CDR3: TGTGCCAGCAGCTTCCCGGCGAACTACGAGCAGTACTTC. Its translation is CASSFPANYEQYF. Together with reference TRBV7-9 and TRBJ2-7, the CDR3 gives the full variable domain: DTGVSQNPRHKITKRGQNVTFRCDPISEHNRLYWYRQTLGQGPEFLTYFQNEAQLEKSRLLSDRFSAERPKGSFSTLEIQRTEQGDSAMYLCASSFPANYEQYFGPGTRLTVT.

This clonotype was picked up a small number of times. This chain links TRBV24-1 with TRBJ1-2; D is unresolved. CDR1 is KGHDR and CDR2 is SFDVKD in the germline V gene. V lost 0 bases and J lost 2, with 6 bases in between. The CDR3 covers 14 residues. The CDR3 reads CATSDLNGNYGYTF. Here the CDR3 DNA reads TGTGCCACCAGTGATTTGAACGGAAACTATGGCTACACCTTC.

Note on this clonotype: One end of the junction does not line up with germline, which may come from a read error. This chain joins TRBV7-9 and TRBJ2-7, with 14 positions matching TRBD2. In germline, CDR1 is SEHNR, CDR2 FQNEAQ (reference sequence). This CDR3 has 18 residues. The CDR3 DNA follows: TGCGCCAGCAGCCGGGCTGGGACTAGCGGGAGTGGGTCCTACGAGCAGTACTTC. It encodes CASSRAGTSGSGSYEQYF.

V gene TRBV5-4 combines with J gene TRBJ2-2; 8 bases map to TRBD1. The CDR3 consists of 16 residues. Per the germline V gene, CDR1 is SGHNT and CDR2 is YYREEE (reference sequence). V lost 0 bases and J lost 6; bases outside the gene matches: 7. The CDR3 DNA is TGTGCCAGCAGCTTGGAACAGGGGGTAGCCTCCGGGGAGCTGTTTTTT. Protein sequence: CASSLEQGVASGELFF. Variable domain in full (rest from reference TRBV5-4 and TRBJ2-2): ETGVTQSPTHLIKTRGQQVTLRCSSQSGHNTVSWYQQALGQGPQFIFQYYREEENGRGNFPPRFSGLQFPNYSSELNVNALELDDSALYLCASSLEQGVASGELFFGEGSRLTVL.